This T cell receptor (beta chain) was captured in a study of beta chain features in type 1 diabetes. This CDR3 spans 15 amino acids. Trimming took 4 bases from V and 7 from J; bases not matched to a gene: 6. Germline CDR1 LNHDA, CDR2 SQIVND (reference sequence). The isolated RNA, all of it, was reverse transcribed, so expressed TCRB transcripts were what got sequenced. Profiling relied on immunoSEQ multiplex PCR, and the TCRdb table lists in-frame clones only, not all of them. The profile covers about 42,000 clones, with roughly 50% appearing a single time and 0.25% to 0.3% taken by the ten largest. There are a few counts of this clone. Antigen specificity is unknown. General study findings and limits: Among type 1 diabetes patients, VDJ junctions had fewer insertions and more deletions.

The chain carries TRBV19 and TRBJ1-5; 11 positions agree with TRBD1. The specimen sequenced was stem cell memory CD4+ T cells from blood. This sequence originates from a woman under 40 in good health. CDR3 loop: CASSTLRTGGQPQHF. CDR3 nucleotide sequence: TGTGCCAGTAGTACCTTACGGACAGGGGGCCAGCCCCAGCATTTT.